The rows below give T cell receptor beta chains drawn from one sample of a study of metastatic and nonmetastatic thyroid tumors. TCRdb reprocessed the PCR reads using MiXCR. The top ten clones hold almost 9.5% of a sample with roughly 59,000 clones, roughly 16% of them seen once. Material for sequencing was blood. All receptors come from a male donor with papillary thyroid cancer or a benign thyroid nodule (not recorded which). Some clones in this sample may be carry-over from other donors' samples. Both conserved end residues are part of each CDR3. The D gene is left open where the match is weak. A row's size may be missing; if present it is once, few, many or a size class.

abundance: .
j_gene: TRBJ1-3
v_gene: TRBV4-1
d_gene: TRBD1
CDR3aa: CASSQDSLRDRGNTIYF
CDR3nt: TGCGCCAGCAGCCAAGATTCCCTCCGGGACAGGGGGAACACCATATATTTT

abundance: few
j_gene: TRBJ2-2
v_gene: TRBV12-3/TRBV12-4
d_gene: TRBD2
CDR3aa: CASILASGGAYTVELFF
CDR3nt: TGTGCCAGCATTTTAGCGAGCGGGGGGGCCTATACCGTGGAGCTGTTTTTT

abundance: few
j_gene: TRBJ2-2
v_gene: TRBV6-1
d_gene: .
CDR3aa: CASPLLPVVFGELFF
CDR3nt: TGTGCCAGCCCCCTCCTCCCAGTGGTCTTCGGGGAGCTGTTTTTT

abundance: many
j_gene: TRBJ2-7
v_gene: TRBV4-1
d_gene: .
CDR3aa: CASSQSPLGGEFYEQYF
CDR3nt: TGCGCCAGCAGCCAATCCCCCTTGGGCGGGGAGTTCTACGAGCAGTACTTC

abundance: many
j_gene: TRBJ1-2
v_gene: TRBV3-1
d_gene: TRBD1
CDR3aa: CASSQEDRANYGYTF
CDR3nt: TGTGCCAGCAGCCAGGAAGACAGGGCGAACTATGGCTACACCTTC

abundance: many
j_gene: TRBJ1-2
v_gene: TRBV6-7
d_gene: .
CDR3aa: CASSPLHSGVNYGYTF
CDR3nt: TGTGCCAGCAGCCCCCTTCATTCTGGGGTTAACTATGGCTACACCTTC

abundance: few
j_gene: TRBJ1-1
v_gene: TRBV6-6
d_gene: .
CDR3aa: CASSYSKAGNEAFF
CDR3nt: TGTGCCAGCAGTTACTCGAAGGCGGGGAATGAAGCTTTCTTT

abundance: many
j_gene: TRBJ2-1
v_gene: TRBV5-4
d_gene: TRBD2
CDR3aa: CASSMGTSGVSDEQFF
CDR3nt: TGTGCCAGCAGCATGGGGACTAGCGGGGTAAGTGATGAGCAGTTCTTC

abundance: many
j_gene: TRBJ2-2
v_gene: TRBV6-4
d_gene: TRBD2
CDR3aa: CASSRTSGGALIANTGELFF
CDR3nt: TGTGCCAGCAGTCGTACTAGCGGGGGGGCCTTAATCGCGAACACCGGGGAGCTGTTTTTT

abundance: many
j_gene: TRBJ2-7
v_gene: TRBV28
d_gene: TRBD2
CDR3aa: CASSLAGDSYEQYF
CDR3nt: TGTGCCAGCAGTTTAGCGGGGGACTCCTACGAGCAGTACTTC

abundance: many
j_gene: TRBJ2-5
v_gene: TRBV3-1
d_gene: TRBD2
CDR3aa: CASSLAGGTETQYF
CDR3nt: TGTGCCAGTTCCCTAGCGGGGGGAACTGAGACCCAGTACTTC

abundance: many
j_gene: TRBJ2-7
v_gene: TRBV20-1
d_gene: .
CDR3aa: CSARGGTVEGEQYF
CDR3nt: TGCAGTGCTAGAGGAGGGACCGTCGAGGGGGAGCAGTACTTC

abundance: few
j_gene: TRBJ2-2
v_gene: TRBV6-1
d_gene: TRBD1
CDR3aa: CASREPGTENTGELFF
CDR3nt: TGTGCCAGCCGCGAACCCGGGACAGAGAACACCGGGGAGCTGTTTTTT

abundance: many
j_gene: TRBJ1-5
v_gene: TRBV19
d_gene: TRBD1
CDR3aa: CASSVSGQGNNQPQHF
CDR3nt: TGTGCCAGTAGTGTCTCCGGACAGGGGAACAATCAGCCCCAGCATTTT

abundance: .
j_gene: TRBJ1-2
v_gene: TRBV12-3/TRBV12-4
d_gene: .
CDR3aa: CASSDSPTGWGYTF
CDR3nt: TGTGCCAGCAGTGACAGTCCAACGGGGTGGGGATACACATTC

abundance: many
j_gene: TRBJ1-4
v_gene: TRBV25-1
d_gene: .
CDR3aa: CASSDTGGANEKLFF
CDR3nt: TGTGCCAGCAGTGATACAGGTGGAGCTAATGAAAAACTGTTTTTT

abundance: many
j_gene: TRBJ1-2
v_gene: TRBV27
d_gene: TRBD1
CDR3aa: CASRELGQGYGYTF
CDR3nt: TGTGCCAGCAGAGAATTGGGACAGGGGTATGGCTACACCTTC

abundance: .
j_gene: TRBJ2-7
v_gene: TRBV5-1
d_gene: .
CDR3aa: CASSPCTCPYEQYF
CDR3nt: TGCGCCAGCAGCCCCTGTACGTGCCCCTACGAGCAGTACTTC

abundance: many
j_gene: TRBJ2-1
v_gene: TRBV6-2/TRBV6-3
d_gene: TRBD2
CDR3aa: CASRYPRTSGSIAYNEQFF
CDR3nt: TGTGCCAGCAGATACCCCAGGACTAGCGGGAGTATCGCCTACAATGAGCAGTTCTTC

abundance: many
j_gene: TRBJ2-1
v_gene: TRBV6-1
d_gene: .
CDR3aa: CASRTRLGNYNEQFF
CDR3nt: TGTGCCAGCAGGACCCGGTTGGGCAACTACAATGAGCAGTTCTTC

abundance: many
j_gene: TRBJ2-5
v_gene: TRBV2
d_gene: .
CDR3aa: CASSKDRETQYF
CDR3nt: TGTGCCAGCAGTAAGGACCGAGAGACCCAGTACTTC

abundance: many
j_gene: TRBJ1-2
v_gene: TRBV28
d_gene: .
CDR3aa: CASSKGGANYGYTF
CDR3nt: TGTGCCAGCAGTAAGGGAGGAGCTAACTATGGCTACACCTTC

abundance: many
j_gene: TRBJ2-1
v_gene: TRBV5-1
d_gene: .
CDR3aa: CASSSGGAGVEQFF
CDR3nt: TGCGCCAGCAGCAGCGGCGGGGCCGGGGTTGAGCAGTTCTTC

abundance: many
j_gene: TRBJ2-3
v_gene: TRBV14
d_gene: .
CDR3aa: CASSQDRADTQYF
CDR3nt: TGTGCCAGCAGCCAAGATCGGGCAGATACGCAGTATTTT

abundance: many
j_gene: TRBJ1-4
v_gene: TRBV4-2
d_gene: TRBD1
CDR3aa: CASSLVVGQGDEKLFF
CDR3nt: TGTGCCAGCAGCCTTGTGGTCGGACAGGGGGATGAAAAACTGTTTTTT

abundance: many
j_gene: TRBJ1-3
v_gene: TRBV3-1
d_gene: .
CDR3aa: CASSQSEGTSGNTIYF
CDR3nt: TGTGCCAGCAGCCAAAGCGAGGGTACCTCTGGAAACACCATATATTTT

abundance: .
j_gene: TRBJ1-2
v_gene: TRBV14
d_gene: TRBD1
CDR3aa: CASSQDRVGYTF
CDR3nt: TGTGCCAGCAGCCAGGACAGGGTTGGCTACACCTTC

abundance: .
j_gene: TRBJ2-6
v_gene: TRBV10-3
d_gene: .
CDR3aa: CATLSWGANVLTF
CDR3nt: TGTGCCACCCTATCGTGGGGGGCCAACGTCCTGACTTTC

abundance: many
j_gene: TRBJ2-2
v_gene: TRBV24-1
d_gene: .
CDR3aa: CATSDFAGGGGELFF
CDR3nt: TGTGCCACCAGTGATTTTGCAGGGGGAGGCGGGGAGCTGTTTTTT

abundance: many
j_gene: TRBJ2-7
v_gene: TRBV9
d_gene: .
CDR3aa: CASSVVLGGEQYF
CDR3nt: TGTGCCAGCAGCGTAGTTTTAGGGGGCGAGCAGTACTTC

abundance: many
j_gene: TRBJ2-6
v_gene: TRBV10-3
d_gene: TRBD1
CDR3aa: CAISDPEMRQGAGANVLTF
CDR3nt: TGTGCCATCAGTGACCCCGAGATGAGACAGGGTGCTGGGGCCAACGTCCTGACTTTC

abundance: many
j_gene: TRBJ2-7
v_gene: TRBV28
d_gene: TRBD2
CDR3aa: CASSSEAGGFYEQYF
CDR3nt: TGTGCCAGCAGTTCCGAGGCGGGGGGATTCTACGAGCAGTACTTC

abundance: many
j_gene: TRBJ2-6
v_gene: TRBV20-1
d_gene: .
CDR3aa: CSASSGPTSGANVLTF
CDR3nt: TGCAGTGCTAGTTCCGGACCCACCTCTGGGGCCAACGTCCTGACTTTC

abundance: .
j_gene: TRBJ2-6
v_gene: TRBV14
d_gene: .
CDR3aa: CASSRQGPRSGANVLTF
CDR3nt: TGTGCAAGCAGCCGCCAGGGGCCCCGATCCGGGGCAAACGTCCTGACTTTC

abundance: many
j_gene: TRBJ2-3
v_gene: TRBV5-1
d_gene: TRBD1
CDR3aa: CASSPAGGASTDTQYF
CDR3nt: TGCGCCAGCAGCCCGGCAGGGGGCGCGAGCACAGATACGCAGTATTTT

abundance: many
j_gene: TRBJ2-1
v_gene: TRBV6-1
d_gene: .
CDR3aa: CASSFGGHPYNEQFF
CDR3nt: TGTGCCAGCAGTTTCGGGGGTCACCCCTACAATGAGCAGTTCTTC

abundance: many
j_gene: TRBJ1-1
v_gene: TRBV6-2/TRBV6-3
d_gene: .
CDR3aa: CASTRGGDMNTEAFF
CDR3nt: TGTGCCAGCACTAGGGGGGGGGACATGAACACTGAAGCTTTCTTT

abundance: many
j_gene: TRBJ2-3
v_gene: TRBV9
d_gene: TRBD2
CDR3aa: CASSRSGSKTDTQYF
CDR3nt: TGTGCCAGCAGTCGGAGCGGGAGTAAGACAGATACGCAGTATTTT

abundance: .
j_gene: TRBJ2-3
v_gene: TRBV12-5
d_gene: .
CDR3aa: CASGFGQGGVQDTQYF
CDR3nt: TGTGCTAGTGGTTTTGGGCAGGGTGGGGTTCAGGATACGCAGTATTTT

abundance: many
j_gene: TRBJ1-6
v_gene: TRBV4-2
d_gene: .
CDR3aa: CASSQEPPGLNNSPLHF
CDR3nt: TGTGCCAGCAGCCAAGAACCCCCGGGGCTCAATAATTCACCCCTCCACTTT

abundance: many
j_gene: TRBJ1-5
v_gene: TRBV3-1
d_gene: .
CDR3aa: CAGSQTDANQPQHF
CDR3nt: TGTGCCGGCAGCCAAACGGACGCCAATCAGCCCCAGCATTTT

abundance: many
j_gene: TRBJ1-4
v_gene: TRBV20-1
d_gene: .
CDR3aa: CSARDWTINEKLFF
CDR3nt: TGCAGTGCTAGAGATTGGACGATAAATGAAAAACTGTTTTTT

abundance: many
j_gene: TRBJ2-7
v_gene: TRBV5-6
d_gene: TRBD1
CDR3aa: CASSLALLRDRSYEQYF
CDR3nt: TGTGCCAGCAGCTTGGCATTATTGAGGGACAGATCCTACGAGCAGTACTTC

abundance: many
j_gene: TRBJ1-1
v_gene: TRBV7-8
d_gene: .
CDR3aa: CASSLYAAGVIMNTEAFF
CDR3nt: TGTGCCAGCAGCTTATACGCGGCGGGGGTTATCATGAACACTGAAGCTTTCTTT

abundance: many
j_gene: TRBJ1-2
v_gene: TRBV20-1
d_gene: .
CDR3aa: CSARDVEKGNYGYTF
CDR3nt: TGCAGTGCTAGAGATGTAGAGAAGGGGAACTATGGCTACACCTTC

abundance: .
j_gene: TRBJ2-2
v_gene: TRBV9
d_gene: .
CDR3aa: CASSAITVTGNTGELFF
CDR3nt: TGTGCCAGCAGCGCAATAACTGTGACAGGGAACACCGGGGAGCTGTTTTTT

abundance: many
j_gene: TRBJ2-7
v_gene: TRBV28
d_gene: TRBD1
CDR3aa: CASVDEEDRTTLYEQYF
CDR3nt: TGTGCCAGTGTGGATGAGGAGGACAGGACGACTTTGTACGAGCAGTACTTC

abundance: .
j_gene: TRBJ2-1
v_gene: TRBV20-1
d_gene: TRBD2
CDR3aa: CSARDLLRELNEQFF
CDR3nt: TGCAGTGCGAGGGACCTTTTGCGGGAGTTGAATGAGCAGTTCTTC

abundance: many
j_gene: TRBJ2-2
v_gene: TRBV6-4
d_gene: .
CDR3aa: CASSVAADTGELFF
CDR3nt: TGTGCCAGCAGTGTGGCAGCAGATACCGGGGAGCTGTTTTTT

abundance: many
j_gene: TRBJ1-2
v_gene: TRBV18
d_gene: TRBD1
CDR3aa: CASSQDRVFYGYTF
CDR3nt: TGTGCCAGCTCCCAGGACAGGGTTTTCTATGGCTACACCTTC

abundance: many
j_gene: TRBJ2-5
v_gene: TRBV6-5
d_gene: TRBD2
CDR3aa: CASSYKAGGIQETQYF
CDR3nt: TGTGCCAGCAGTTACAAAGCGGGAGGGATACAAGAGACCCAGTACTTC

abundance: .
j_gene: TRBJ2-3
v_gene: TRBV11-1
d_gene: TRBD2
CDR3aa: CASSLAQRGDTDTQYF
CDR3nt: TGTGCCAGCAGCTTAGCCCAGCGGGGGGACACAGATACGCAGTATTTT

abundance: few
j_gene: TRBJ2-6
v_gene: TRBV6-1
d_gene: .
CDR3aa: CASSVISSGTNVLTF
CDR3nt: TGTGCCAGCAGTGTGATCAGCTCTGGGACCAACGTCCTGACTTTC

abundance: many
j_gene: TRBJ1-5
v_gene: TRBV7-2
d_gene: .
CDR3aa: CASSFGSNQPQHF
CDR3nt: TGTGCCAGCAGCTTTGGTAGCAATCAGCCCCAGCATTTT

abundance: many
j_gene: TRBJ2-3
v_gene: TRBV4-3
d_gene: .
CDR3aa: CASSQVDDTDTQYF
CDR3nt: TGCGCCAGCAGCCAAGTCGACGACACAGATACGCAGTATTTT

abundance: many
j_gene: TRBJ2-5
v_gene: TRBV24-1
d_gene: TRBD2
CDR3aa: CATSEGLDVETQYF
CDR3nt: TGTGCCACCAGTGAGGGACTAGACGTGGAGACCCAGTACTTC

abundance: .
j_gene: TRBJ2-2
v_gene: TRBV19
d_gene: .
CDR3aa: CASSIYLWASQISVELFF
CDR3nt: TGTGCCAGTAGTATATATCTTTGGGCTAGCCAAATCTCCGTGGAGCTGTTTTTT

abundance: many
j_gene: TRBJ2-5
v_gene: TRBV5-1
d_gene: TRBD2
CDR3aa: CASSLGLAKSETQYF
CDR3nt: TGCGCCAGCAGCTTGGGACTAGCGAAATCAGAGACCCAGTACTTC

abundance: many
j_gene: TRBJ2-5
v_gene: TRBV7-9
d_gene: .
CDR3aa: CASSPPGPQETQYF
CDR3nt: TGTGCCAGCAGCCCCCCGGGGCCTCAAGAGACCCAGTACTTC

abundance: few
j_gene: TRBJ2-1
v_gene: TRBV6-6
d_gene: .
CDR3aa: CASSYGVGAYNEQFF
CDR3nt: TGTGCCAGCAGTTACGGGGTGGGCGCCTACAATGAGCAGTTCTTC